This entry lists 9 T cell receptor beta chains sequenced from one sample in a study of CD8 T cells in ankylosing spondylitis. Whole-study results and caveats: Seemingly distinctive of ankylosing spondylitis blood was a TCR beta motif formed by eight highly homologous variants.

Antigens of these TCRs are unknown. Each CDR3 protein gets one entry after TCRdb re-called the 5' RACE reads with MiXCR. The data contain about 800,000 distinct CDR3 sequences, about 12% of them singletons. Source material: blood, either unsorted or a sorted T cell fraction (not recorded which). Receptor source: a male donor with ankylosing spondylitis.

This clonotype was detected many times. This chain links TRBV12-3 or TRBV12-4 with TRBJ1-1, with D perhaps TRBD1 (6 bases). Trimming stripped 6 bases from V and 6 bases from J, with 14 bases between. The CDR3 sequence is 13 residues long. CDR3 nucleotide sequence: TGTGCCAGCAGCCCACAGGGATTTTCTGAAGCTTTCTTT. It specifies CASSPQGFSEAFF.

This clonotype was observed many times. This chain connects TRBV20-1 to TRBJ2-1, with 11 positions matching TRBD2. V lost 5 bases to trimming and J lost 8 bases; unmatched junction nucleotides: 8. The length of the CDR3 is 14 residues. Germline V gene lookup returns CDR1 DFQATT and CDR2 SNEGSKA (reference sequence). The CDR3 DNA reads as TGCAGTGCTTTCATAGCGGGAGGGCCGGATGAGCAGTTCTTC. This encodes CSAFIAGGPDEQFF.

The chain employs TRBV5-6 and TRBJ2-1, with 7 bases fitting TRBD2. In germline, CDR1 is SGHDT, CDR2 YYEEEE. V was pared by 1 base and J by 7 bases, with 8 bases of the junction left unmatched. The CDR3 sequence is 15 residues long. The CDR3 region is CASSLRPGTTNEQFF. CDR3 sequence (DNA): TGTGCCAGCAGCTTGCGGCCCGGGACTACGAATGAGCAGTTCTTC. The whole variable domain, remainder taken from reference TRBV5-6 and TRBJ2-1, is DAGVTQSPTHLIKTRGQQVTLRCSPKSGHDTVSWYQQALGQGPQFIFQYYEEEERQRGNFPDRFSGHQFPNYSSELNVNALLLGDSALYLCASSLRPGTTNEQFFGPGTRLTVL.

The chain recombines TRBV9 with TRBJ2-2; D remains unclear. The ends were cut back, 6 bases at V and 3 bases at J, with 15 bases in the middle. Germline V gene data show CDR1 as SGDLS and CDR2 as YYNGEE. This CDR3 spans 15 amino acids. The CDR3 region is CASKGLGADTGELFF. As DNA, the CDR3 is TGTGCCAGCAAGGGTCTCGGTGCGGACACCGGGGAGCTGTTTTTT.

The genes are TRBV12-3 or TRBV12-4 and TRBJ2-3; the match to TRBD2 covers 9 bases. Trimming cost V 7 bases and J 4 bases; bases outside gene matches: 9. There are 15 residues in the CDR3. The chain's CDR3 is CASTARVAGADTQYF. The CDR3 DNA sequence: TGTGCCAGCACCGCCCGGGTAGCGGGGGCAGATACGCAGTATTTT.

The chain combines TRBV28 with TRBJ2-7; 9 nucleotides line up with TRBD1. V was pared by 4 bases and J by 5 bases, with 9 bases of the junction left unmatched. Germline assignment: CDR1 MDHEN and CDR2 SYDVKM. This CDR3 comprises 15 residues. CDR3 in DNA: TGTGCCAGCAGTTCACCGGGACAGGGTACCCACGAGCAGTACTTC. Its protein product is CASSSPGQGTHEQYF.

The gene calls are TRBV20-1 and TRBJ1-4, with D unclear. The germline V gene encodes CDR1 DFQATT and CDR2 SNEGSKA (reference sequence). V lost 7 bases and J lost 4, with 10 bases in between. The CDR3 runs 12 residues. CDR3 sequence: CSGRRSNEKLFF. Written as DNA, the CDR3 is TGCAGTGGCCGACGGAGTAATGAAAAACTGTTTTTT.

This clonotype has a handful of counts. The chain recombines TRBV20-1 with TRBJ1-1; 8 bases are shared with TRBD1. V lost 3 bases to trimming and J lost 5 bases; unmatched junction nucleotides: 8. Looked up from germline, CDR1 is DFQATT and CDR2 is SNEGSKA (reference sequence). The CDR3 is 14 residues long. CDR3 DNA: TGCAGTGCTAGGGGACAGGCGGAAGGGACTGAAGCTTTCTTT. It yields the protein CSARGQAEGTEAFF.

Only one count was recorded for this clonotype. This rearrangement joins TRBV10-3 to TRBJ2-1; 9 positions agree with TRBD2. Germline V CDR1 and CDR2: ENHRY, SYGVKD. The length of the CDR3 is 18 residues. V dropped 8 bases and J dropped 4; count of bases not matched to a gene: 18. CDR3 nucleotides: TGTGCCATCTCCGGGGGGGCTAGCGGGAAGGGTTCATACAATGAGCAGTTCTTC. Translated: CAISGGASGKGSYNEQFF.